The 7 T cell receptor beta chains in this list originate from one sample, sequenced in a study of circulating CD8 cells and anti-PD-1 response in melanoma. Each library started from around 14 ng of total RNA using the QIAseq Immune Repertoire TCR panel. TCRdb ran MiXCR on the reads and lists one entry per CDR3 protein. The sample has roughly 2,400 distinct CDR3 sequences; around 6.3% are singletons. From live CD3+CD8+TCRalphabeta+ cells, four PD-1 and/or TIGIT subsets were sorted. This specimen consisted of CD8+ T cells from PBMCs, obtained at baseline or after one month of anti-PD-1 therapy (not recorded which). Receptors originate from a human donor with melanoma.

This clonotype qualifies as medium-sized. The chain couples TRBV28 to TRBJ2-5; TRBD1 agrees at 11 bases. The CDR3 has 16 amino acids. The germline CDR1 and CDR2 sequences are MDHEN and SYDVKM. Germline trimming cut 5 bases from V and 5 bases from J; bases unmatched to any gene: 10. The CDR3 nucleotides read TGTGCCAGCAGTCCATTCGGACAGGGGGCGATGGAGACCCAGTACTTC. Protein sequence: CASSPFGQGAMETQYF.

To note about this clonotype: A far larger clone lies a single base away; this is likely a read error. The chain links TRBV5-4 to TRBJ2-7, with 9 bases that match TRBD1. The trim removed 5 bases at V and 0 bases at J, leaving 3 bases unmatched. Germline values: CDR1 SGHNT, CDR2 YYREEE (reference sequence). CDR3 length: 14 amino acids. The CDR3 spells CASSQGQGSYEQYF. In DNA, the CDR3 is TGTGCCAGCAGTCAGGGACAGGGCTCCTACGAGCAGTACTTC.

This clonotype is classed as medium-sized. The V gene is TRBV7-2, the J gene TRBJ2-7; D is undetermined. The germline V and J ends were trimmed by 1 base and 6 bases, with 10 bases remaining between them. CDR3 length: 13 residues. CDR1 SGHTA and CDR2 FQGNSA come from the germline V gene. CDR3 loop: CASSLVSVPEQYF. CDR3 sequence (DNA): TGTGCCAGCAGCTTAGTATCCGTCCCCGAGCAGTACTTC.

This clonotype is categorized as medium-sized. The chain combines TRBV28 with TRBJ1-1; tentative D call: TRBD1 (6 bases). The CDR3 has 14 amino acids. The V gene lost 8 bases and the J gene lost 6 bases, with 19 bases spanning the gap. CDR1 MDHEN and CDR2 SYDVKM come from the germline V gene. The CDR3 protein is CASGTSKQFAEAFF. The CDR3 nucleotides are TGTGCCAGCGGGACATCCAAACAGTTCGCTGAAGCTTTCTTT.

Relative to its sample, this clonotype is medium-sized (0.01 to 0.1%). The rearrangement links TRBV28 to TRBJ2-5, with D possibly called TRBD1 or TRBD2 (5 bases each). This CDR3 has 16 residues. The V gene lost 6 bases and the J gene lost 2 bases, with 19 bases spanning the gap. Germline V CDR1 and CDR2: MDHEN, SYDVKM. DNA of the CDR3: TGTGCCAGCAGGAGACAGAAGGGGACCGAGCAAGAGACCCAGTACTTC. Translated, it gives CASRRQKGTEQETQYF.

By frequency in the sample, this clonotype is medium-sized. The gene calls are TRBV19 and TRBJ2-7, with D perhaps matching TRBD1 or TRBD2 (5 bases each). There are 13 residues in the CDR3. Trimming cost V 8 bases and J 3 bases, with 14 bases left between them. From germline, CDR1 is LNHDA and CDR2 SQIVND (reference sequence). CDR3 sequence (DNA): TGTGCCAGTGGAATGGGACGGAACTACGAGCAGTACTTC. Translated, it gives CASGMGRNYEQYF. The variable domain in full, completed from reference TRBV19 and TRBJ2-7, reads DGGITQSPKYLFRKEGQNVTLSCEQNLNHDAMYWYRQDPGQGLRLIYYSQIVNDFQKGDIAEGYSVSREKKESFPLTVTSAQKNPTAFYLCASGMGRNYEQYFGPGTRLTVT.

This clonotype qualifies as medium-sized. The chain is built from TRBV7-2 and TRBJ2-1, with D possibly being TRBD2 (6 bases). CDR3 length: 19 amino acids. Germline CDR1 reads SGHTA; CDR2 reads FQGNSA. The V and J ends lost 1 base and 4 bases respectively, with 23 bases between them. CDR3 DNA: TGTGCCAGCAGCTTAGATTTCCGACACGGGCTAGCGTCTTACAATGAGCAGTTCTTC. Its translation: CASSLDFRHGLASYNEQFF.